The 5 T cell receptor beta chains presented below share a single source sample, sequenced in a study of blood T cells in healthy people across ages. For the second PCR, which ran for about 6 to 11 cycles, a sample-barcoded 5' primer and a J-beta primer mix were used. TCRdb recomputed calls from the 5' RACE reads with MiXCR, one row per CDR3 protein. The sample shows about 1.8 million distinct CDR3 sequences, about 50% of them seen only once. What was sequenced was blood. The receptors here all came from a woman aged 40 to 50 in good health.

This clonotype was detected a few times. The chain employs TRBV12-3 or TRBV12-4 and TRBJ1-2; D gene unclear. This CDR3 is built from 13 residues. V lost 8 bases and J 4 bases, leaving 14 bases between the germline ends. The CDR3 region is CASAFGQSYGYTF. CDR3 in DNA: TGTGCCAGCGCTTTTGGGCAGTCCTATGGCTACACCTTC.

J is TRBJ2-3 and V is TRBV9, with D unresolved. CDR1 SGDLS and CDR2 YYNGEE come from the germline V gene. V lost 4 bases and J 1 base, leaving 10 bases between the germline ends. This CDR3 comprises 14 residues. This chain's CDR3 is CASSPAARTDTQYF. The CDR3 DNA follows: TGTGCCAGCAGCCCCGCGGCTCGCACAGATACGCAGTATTTT.

The chain joins TRBV12-3 or TRBV12-4 to TRBJ1-6, with 8 bases identical to TRBD1. The ends lost 5 bases at V and 9 bases at J; junction bases unmatched: 3. The CDR3 is made up of 13 amino acids. The CDR3, as DNA: TGTGCCAGCAGTGGACAGGGTTTTTCACCCCTCCACTTT. Residues: CASSGQGFSPLHF.

The V and J genes are TRBV5-1 and TRBJ2-7; 7 bases are a match to TRBD1. The trim removed 4 bases at V and 2 bases at J, leaving 6 bases unmatched. Germline-derived CDR1 and CDR2 are SGHRS and YFSETQ. The CDR3 is made up of 14 amino acids. The CDR3 nucleotides read TGCGCCAGCAGCGGACAGGCTTCGACCTACGAGCAGTACTTC. This translates into CASSGQASTYEQYF.

The chain is built from TRBV28 and TRBJ2-1; TRBD2 agrees at 7 bases. The CDR3 totals 14 residues. Germline V gene lookup returns CDR1 MDHEN and CDR2 SYDVKM. J gave up 5 bases and V 6 bases, and 7 bases lay outside the gene matches. The CDR3 sequence: CASSSGGLDNEQFF. CDR3 DNA: TGTGCCAGCAGCTCGGGGGGTCTCGACAATGAGCAGTTCTTC.